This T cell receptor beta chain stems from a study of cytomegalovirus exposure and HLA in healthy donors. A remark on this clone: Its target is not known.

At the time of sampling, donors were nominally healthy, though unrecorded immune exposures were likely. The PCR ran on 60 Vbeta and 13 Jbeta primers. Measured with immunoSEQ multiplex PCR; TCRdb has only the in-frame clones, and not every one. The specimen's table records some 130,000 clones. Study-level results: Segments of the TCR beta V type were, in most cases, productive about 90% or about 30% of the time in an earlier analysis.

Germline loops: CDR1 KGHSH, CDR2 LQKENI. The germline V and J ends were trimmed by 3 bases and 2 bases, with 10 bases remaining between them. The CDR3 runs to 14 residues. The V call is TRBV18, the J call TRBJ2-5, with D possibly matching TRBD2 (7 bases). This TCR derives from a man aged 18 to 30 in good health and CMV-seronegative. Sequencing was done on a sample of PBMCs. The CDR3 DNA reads TGTGCCAGCTCACCCAGGGGAGGGCAAGAGACCCAGTACTTC. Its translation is CASSPRGGQETQYF.